The 13 T cell receptor beta chains below all came from one sample that was sequenced in a study of blood T cell repertoires in COVID-19. Assay: immunoSEQ multiplex PCR; the TCRdb copy retains only in-frame clones and omits some. The sample has roughly 100,000 clones, about 79% seen once. Input material: peripheral blood. The receptor set was obtained from an elderly woman with active or convalescent COVID-19.

This chain joins TRBV19 and TRBJ2-1; weak D call: TRBD1 (7 bases). CDR1 is LNHDA, CDR2 SQIVND, per germline (reference sequence). Deletions cut 3 bases from V and 3 bases from J, with 21 bases between. This CDR3 contains 18 residues. The CDR3 reads CASSIRAGAGGFYNEQFF. For the CDR3, the DNA is TGTGCCAGTAGTATTCGAGCAGGGGCAGGGGGGTTCTACAATGAGCAGTTCTTC.

This clone was recorded once. The chain carries TRBV2 and TRBJ2-7, with 10 bases lining up with TRBD2. Germline CDR1 and CDR2: SNHLY and FYNNEI. The trim removed 5 bases at V and 5 bases at J, leaving 15 bases unmatched. There are 17 residues in the CDR3. The DNA of the CDR3 is TGTGCCAGCAGTTTGTTAGCGGGGGGTAGTTTCGGGAACGAGCAGTACTTC. Protein sequence: CASSLLAGGSFGNEQYF.

The genes are TRBV4-1 and TRBJ2-1, with TRBD2 matching over 15 bases. J gave up 6 bases and V 0 bases, and 9 bases lay outside the gene matches. This CDR3 has 19 amino acids. Germline V gives CDR1 MGHRA, CDR2 YSYEKL. The CDR3 DNA follows: TGCGCCAGCAGCCAAGAGGGTTGGACTAGCGGGGGGGCCCGCAATGAGCAGTTCTTC. Its protein is CASSQEGWTSGGARNEQFF.

The chain links TRBV5-1 to TRBJ2-5, with 9 positions matching TRBD1. V lost 3 bases, J lost 4 bases, and 4 bases stayed unmatched. There are 14 residues in the CDR3. Germline-derived CDR1 and CDR2 are SGHRS and YFSETQ. The CDR3 coding sequence is TGCGCCAGCAGCTGGGGACAGGGATTAGAGACCCAGTACTTC. Its translation: CASSWGQGLETQYF.

The chain uses TRBV27 and TRBJ2-3; TRBD1 aligns across 12 bases. CDR3 length: 17 residues. V trimming: 0 bases; J trimming: 4 bases; junction bases outside the gene matches: 5. Per the germline V gene, CDR1 is MNHEY and CDR2 is SMNVEV (reference sequence). This chain's CDR3 is CASSLSGTGGGADTQYF. The DNA for the CDR3 is TGTGCCAGCAGTTTATCAGGGACAGGGGGCGGCGCAGATACGCAGTATTTT.

A few counts support this clone. The chain links TRBV6-5 to TRBJ2-7, with 8 bases lining up with TRBD1. Looked up from germline, CDR1 is MNHEY and CDR2 is SVGAGI. Trimming took 2 bases from V and 2 from J; bases not matched to a gene: 8. This CDR3 is 16 amino acids long. CDR3 nucleotide sequence: TGTGCCAGCAGTTACGATTATACCAGGGGGCCCTACGAGCAGTACTTC. Translating it yields CASSYDYTRGPYEQYF.

V is TRBV9 and J is TRBJ1-1; tentatively, D is TRBD1 (6 bases). Per germline, CDR1 SGDLS and CDR2 YYNGEE. V lost 4 bases, J lost 0 bases, and 13 bases lay in between. The CDR3 is made up of 15 amino acids. CDR3 sequence reads: CASSSRTVLNTEAFF. CDR3 DNA: TGTGCCAGCAGCTCGAGGACAGTTTTGAACACTGAAGCTTTCTTT.

This chain links TRBV5-1 with TRBJ1-4, with 7 positions matching TRBD1. The CDR3 runs 16 residues. Germline loops: CDR1 SGHRS, CDR2 YFSETQ. With V trimmed by 0 bases and J by 8 bases, 10 bases remained unmatched. The CDR3 nucleotides read TGCGCCAGCAGCTTGGAGGCGCAGGGGGTAGGCGAAAAACTGTTTTTT. Translating it yields CASSLEAQGVGEKLFF.

A few counts support this clone. This sequence joins TRBV19 and TRBJ1-5; 7 bases line up with TRBD1. CDR1 and CDR2 from the germline V gene are LNHDA and SQIVND (reference sequence). The V segment lost 7 bases and the J segment 4 bases; nucleotides outside the gene matches: 1. The CDR3 extends over 12 amino acids. CDR3 sequence: CASMGQNQPQHF. CDR3 DNA: TGTGCCAGTATGGGACAGAATCAGCCCCAGCATTTT.

The gene calls are TRBV5-4 and TRBJ1-1, with D possibly matching TRBD1 (5 bases). The CDR3 consists of 15 residues. V dropped 0 bases and J dropped 11 bases, with 20 bases sitting between them. Germline V gene data show CDR1 as SGHNT and CDR2 as YYREEE (reference sequence). CDR3 residues: CASSLAEVAGLEAFF. The CDR3 coding sequence is TGTGCCAGCAGCTTGGCCGAGGTTGCGGGACTGGAGGCTTTCTTT. Full variable domain (missing parts from reference TRBV5-4 and TRBJ1-1): ETGVTQSPTHLIKTRGQQVTLRCSSQSGHNTVSWYQQALGQGPQFIFQYYREEENGRGNFPPRFSGLQFPNYSSELNVNALELDDSALYLCASSLAEVAGLEAFFGQGTRLTVV.

This chain joins TRBV2 and TRBJ2-6, with TRBD2 identical over 12 bases. Germline lookup yields CDR1 SNHLY and CDR2 FYNNEI. The CDR3 length is 20 residues. The V gene end was trimmed by 7 bases and the J gene end by 0 bases; junction bases not matched to a gene: 13. CDR3 amino acids: CASIGLAGGYLNSGANVLTF. The CDR3 DNA reads as TGTGCCAGCATCGGGCTAGCGGGAGGGTATTTGAACTCTGGGGCCAACGTCCTGACTTTC.

V usage is TRBV7-3 and J usage is TRBJ2-5, with 7 bases lining up with TRBD1. J was trimmed by 2 bases and V by 0 bases; bases with no gene match: 3. Germline assignment: CDR1 SGHTA and CDR2 FQGTGA. The CDR3 has 15 residues. The CDR3 loop reads CASSLTPGGQETQYF. CDR3 nucleotide sequence: TGTGCCAGCAGCTTAACGCCAGGGGGACAAGAGACCCAGTACTTC.

The J gene is TRBJ2-2, the V gene TRBV18, with D possibly being TRBD1 (6 bases). Germline loops: CDR1 KGHSH, CDR2 LQKENI. V lost 8 bases and J lost 6, with 13 bases in between. This CDR3 contains 13 residues. For the CDR3, the DNA is TGTGCCAGCGCTAAACAGGGTGCCGGGGAGCTGTTTTTT. It translates to CASAKQGAGELFF.